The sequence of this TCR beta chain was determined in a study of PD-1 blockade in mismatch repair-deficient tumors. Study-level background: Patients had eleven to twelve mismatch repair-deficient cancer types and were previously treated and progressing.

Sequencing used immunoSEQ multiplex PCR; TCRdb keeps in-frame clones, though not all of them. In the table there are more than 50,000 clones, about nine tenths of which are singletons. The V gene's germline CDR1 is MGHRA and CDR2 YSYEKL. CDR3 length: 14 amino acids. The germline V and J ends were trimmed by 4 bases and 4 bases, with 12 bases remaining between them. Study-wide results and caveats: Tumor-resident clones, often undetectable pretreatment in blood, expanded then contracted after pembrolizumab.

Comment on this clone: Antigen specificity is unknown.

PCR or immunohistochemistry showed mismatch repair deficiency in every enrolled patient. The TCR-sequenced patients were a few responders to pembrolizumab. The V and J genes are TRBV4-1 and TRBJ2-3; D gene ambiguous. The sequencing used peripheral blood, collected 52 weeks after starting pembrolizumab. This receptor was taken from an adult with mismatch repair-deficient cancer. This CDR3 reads CASSPSTGSDTQYF. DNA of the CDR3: TGCGCCAGCAGCCCATCAACTGGATCAGATACGCAGTATTTT.